This T cell receptor beta chain appears in the sequencing data of a study of metastatic and nonmetastatic thyroid tumors. Per germline, CDR1 DFQATT and CDR2 SNEGSKA (reference sequence). V was clipped by 3 bases and J by 0 bases, with 7 bases between them. The CDR3 runs 13 residues. Each patient went into thyroid surgery without having received any treatment. TCRdb re-called clones via MiXCR from the PCR reads. The table includes some 28,000 clones, approximately 17% detected once. Concerning this clone: It may be a read error: a sequence one base away is much more abundant.

The chain employs TRBV20-1 and TRBJ2-3; no definite D call. What was sequenced was blood. This sequence originates from a female donor with papillary thyroid cancer or a benign thyroid nodule (not recorded which). Some clones in this sample may be carry-over from other donors' samples. The CDR3 is CSASSASTDTQYF. CDR3 DNA sequence: TGCAGTGCTAGTTCGGCTAGCACAGATACGCAGTATTTT.